This TCR beta chain was profiled in a study of neoadjuvant anti-PD-1 for oral cavity cancer. About the research overall: Patients mostly received three to four biweekly nivolumab doses at 3 mg/kg before surgery. Patients without progression received a fourth nivolumab dose around day 43, then surgical resection on days 50-56.

Study conclusions and caveats: TCR analyses covered only a few patients per response group.

PBMCs were not maintained or expanded in culture before analysis. In germline, CDR1 is SGHNT, CDR2 YYREEE (reference sequence). The V end was cut by 0 bases, the J end by 5 bases, with 12 bases between. The CDR3 contains 14 residues. About this clone itself: Antigen unknown.

The repertoire was sequenced with immunoSEQ multiplex PCR; TCRdb's copy has only in-frame clones and lacks some. Of thousands of clones in the sample, 76% are singletons; the top ten hold around 3.4%. This specimen was PBMCs, taken before nivolumab (anti-PD-1) treatment. The TCR sequence derives from a person between 35 and 79 years old with oral cavity squamous cell carcinoma. The rearrangement uses TRBV5-4 and TRBJ2-7, with TRBD1 as a possible D gene (6 bases). Here the CDR3 reads CASSLVGPGDEQYF. The CDR3 nucleotides are TGTGCCAGCAGCTTGGTGGGGCCAGGGGACGAGCAGTACTTC.